What follows describes a single TCR beta chain. Its antigen remains undetermined. No base qualities exist here, and no much larger clone lies one base off it. The CDR3, from cysteine to phenylalanine, totals 19 residues. CDR3 DNA is the only sequence kept; it has 57 bases, read in frame from the first base. Trimmed from V: 2 bases; trimmed from J: 0 bases; junction bases lacking a gene match: 10. From the germline V gene, CDR1 is SGHDN and CDR2 is FVKESK. Baseline tumor tissue collected before treatment was sequenced to identify tumor-specific TCR clonotypes. Next-generation sequencing of T-cell receptor sequences was used to monitor peripheral T-cell lymphoma patients receiving frontline treatment on a trial. The library came from the immunoSEQ multiplex PCR assay. The table was pulled from immuneACCESS by TCRdb, which kept in-frame rearrangements only. Such tables lose some clones; where checked, under half of the loss comes from unresolved V genes, and the rest has no known cause. Within this sample are roughly 8,600 clones, with roughly four fifths of them counted one time only. The ten most abundant clones make up 2% to 2.5% of the sample.

These data are taken from a study of circulating tumor DNA in untreated peripheral T-cell lymphoma (dated by TCRdb to the early 2020s). General findings and caveats noted by the study authors: Tumor-specific clonotypes turned up in approximately 80% of patients, identified from about 90% of baseline tissues and from roughly 67% of baseline serum samples.

The chain is made from TRBV14 and TRBJ2-1; 10 nucleotides in the junction match TRBD1. The sequence derives from a human donor with peripheral T-cell lymphoma. Sequencing input: tumor tissue. The CDR3 protein is CASSQSGTGDPSSYNEQFF. DNA sequence: TGTGCCAGCAGCCAAAGTGGGACAGGGGACCCGAGCTCCTACAATGAGCAGTTCTTC.